The present TCR beta chain was sequenced within a study of blood T cells in healthy people across ages. Whole-study findings and limits: TCR beta diversity tracked closely with naive T cell percentage.

As to this clonotype: Its specificity is unknown.

A second PCR of about 7 to 11 cycles used a sample-barcoded 5' primer and a J-beta primer mix. TCRdb analysed the 5' RACE reads with MiXCR anew, one entry per CDR3 protein. The sample holds around 1.5 million distinct CDR3 sequences, about 43% seen once. V was trimmed by 8 bases and J by 0 bases, leaving 14 bases between them. The CDR3 loop spans 15 amino acids. Germline CDR1 ENHRY, CDR2 SYGVKD. The specimen sequenced was blood. The sequence was collected from a woman younger than 35 in good health. The chain joins TRBV10-3 to TRBJ2-1; no definite D call. CDR3 residues: CAIGASDTSYNEQFF. The DNA of the CDR3 is TGTGCCATCGGTGCATCGGATACCTCCTACAATGAGCAGTTCTTC.